Shown below are 3 T cell receptor beta chains from a single sample sequenced in a study of OX40 agonist ivuxolimab in advanced cancers. Clones were read by immunoSEQ multiplex PCR, and TCRdb kept only the in-frame ones, dropping some. Of some 81,000 clones in the sample, roughly 87% were seen once. Sequenced here: CD4+ or CD8+ T cells sorted from blood, sampled in a trial of the OX40 agonist ivuxolimab. These TCRs come from an adult with an advanced solid tumor such as melanoma, head and neck, liver or kidney cancer.

The CDR3 here is CASSERGPSRWETQYF. The DNA of the CDR3 is TGTGCCAGTAGTGAGCGCGGACCGTCGAGGTGGGAGACCCAGTACTTC. The gene calls are TRBV19 and TRBJ2-5; D is ambiguous. Trimming pared 5 bases from V and 5 bases from J, leaving 21 bases between. CDR1 and CDR2 from the germline V gene are LNHDA and SQIVND (reference sequence). The CDR3 has 16 residues.

The gene calls are TRBV7-9 and TRBJ1-1; D gene ambiguous. With 0 bases removed from V and 12 bases from J, the gap between germline ends came to 11 bases. Germline V CDR1 and CDR2: SEHNR, FQNEAQ (reference sequence). The CDR3 totals 12 residues. The DNA of the CDR3 is TGTGCCAGCAGCTTAGCGGAAGGTGCGACTTTCTTT. As protein: CASSLAEGATFF.

This clone appeared a few times. The gene calls are TRBV19 and TRBJ2-2; no definite D call. This CDR3 spans 13 amino acids. Germline CDR1 reads LNHDA; CDR2 reads SQIVND (reference sequence). V lost 5 bases and J lost 1, with 5 bases in between. The DNA of the CDR3 is TGTGCCAGTAGTGTTGTGAACACCGGGGAGCTGTTTTTT. Its translation is CASSVVNTGELFF.